The 27 T cell receptor beta chains listed next were all sequenced from one sample in a study of cytomegalovirus exposure and HLA in healthy donors. The PCR made use of 60 Vbeta and 13 Jbeta primers. Sequencing used immunoSEQ multiplex PCR; TCRdb keeps in-frame clones, though not all of them. This table holds roughly 220,000 clones, approximately 70% found once. The sample taken for sequencing was PBMCs. The receptors come from a man aged 35-49 years in good health and CMV-seropositive.

The rearrangement links TRBV2 to TRBJ2-2, with TRBD2 matching 12 bases. J was trimmed by 4 bases and V by 4 bases; bases with no gene match: 4. The CDR3 extends over 16 amino acids. Germline CDR1 reads SNHLY; CDR2 reads FYNNEI. Here the CDR3 DNA reads TGTGCCAGCAGTGGGACTAGCGGGGAAGGCACCGGGGAGCTGTTTTTT. This translates into CASSGTSGEGTGELFF.

This chain joins TRBV6-5 and TRBJ2-5; maybe TRBD2 (7 bases). Matching the DNA end better, TRBJ2-7 makes the J call doubtful. Germline loops: CDR1 MNHEY, CDR2 SVGAGI. CDR3 length equals 14 residues. The CDR3 loop reads CASQGGGGGYEQYF. The CDR3 DNA sequence: TGTGCCAGTCAAGGGGGGGGAGGCGGCTACGAGCAGTACTTC.

The rearrangement uses TRBV5-6 and TRBJ2-7; D gene ambiguous. The CDR3 is 13 amino acids. V lost 1 base and J lost 0, with 5 bases in between. Germline V CDR1 and CDR2: SGHDT, YYEEEE. As DNA, the CDR3 is TGTGCCAGCAGCTTGTACAACTCCTACGAGCAGTACTTC. Its protein is CASSLYNSYEQYF.

The chain is built from TRBV6-1 and TRBJ1-1, with D perhaps matching TRBD1 (6 bases). The CDR3 runs to 15 residues. The germline V and J ends were trimmed by 5 bases and 10 bases, with 23 bases remaining between them. The germline V gene has CDR1 MNHNS and CDR2 SASEGT. The CDR3 is CASSPFQGPTSGAFF. CDR3 coding DNA: TGTGCCAGCAGTCCCTTTCAGGGGCCCACTAGTGGAGCTTTCTTT.

The CDR3 nucleotides read TGTGCCAGCAAAGCCGGAGGGGATGAAAAACTGTTTTTT. Encoded protein: CASKAGGDEKLFF. V gene TRBV6-1 combines with J gene TRBJ1-4; TRBD1 might be the D (5 bases). Germline CDR1 is MNHNS and CDR2 is SASEGT. With 7 bases removed from V and 6 bases from J, the gap between germline ends came to 12 bases. The CDR3 length is 13 residues.

CDR3 in amino acids: CSVEQGARGYTF. The CDR3 bases are TGCAGCGTTGAACAAGGGGCCCGCGGCTACACCTTC. This chain joins TRBV29-1 and TRBJ1-2; perhaps TRBD1 as D (5 bases). The germline V and J ends were trimmed by 2 bases and 8 bases, with 12 bases remaining between them. The CDR3 has 12 residues. Looked up from germline, CDR1 is SQVTM and CDR2 is ANQGSEA.

This sequence joins TRBV27 and TRBJ2-5; D not certain. The germline CDR1 and CDR2 sequences are MNHEY and SMNVEV (reference sequence). The V and J ends lost 6 bases and 4 bases respectively, with 15 bases between them. CDR3 length: 14 residues. The CDR3 bases are TGTGCCAGCAGCCGCGGAAATGACCGAGAGACCCAGTACTTC. Residues: CASSRGNDRETQYF.

Here the CDR3 reads CSVGGLPGGETQYF. The CDR3 nucleotides read TGCAGCGTTGGGGGACTACCGGGTGGTGAAACCCAGTACTTC. The V call is TRBV29-1, the J call TRBJ2-5, with TRBD2 matching over 7 bases. This CDR3 contains 14 residues. V shed 4 bases, J shed 8 bases, and the junction held 13 bases outside the gene matches. Germline loops: CDR1 SQVTM, CDR2 ANQGSEA.

V is TRBV6-6 and J is TRBJ1-1; 12 nucleotides align to TRBD1. Per germline, CDR1 MNHNY and CDR2 SVGAGI (reference sequence). V was clipped by 8 bases and J by 4 bases; unmatched bases: 2. This CDR3 contains 13 residues. CDR3 loop: CASGTGGPTEAFF. CDR3 bases: TGTGCCAGCGGGACAGGGGGCCCCACTGAAGCTTTCTTT.

The chain is built from TRBV2 and TRBJ2-7; 14 positions agree with TRBD2. In germline, CDR1 is SNHLY, CDR2 FYNNEI. Trimming took 8 bases from V and 9 from J; bases not matched to a gene: 6. There are 13 residues in the CDR3. CDR3 bases: TGTGCCAGCGGGACTAGCGGGGGCCTGGGGCAGTACTTC. Protein sequence: CASGTSGGLGQYF.

This chain uses TRBV7-9 with TRBJ2-5; 10 bases match TRBD1. The J call may not be correct, given that the DNA end is closer to TRBJ2-7. Per the germline V gene, CDR1 is SEHNR and CDR2 is FQNEAQ (reference sequence). The CDR3 is 15 amino acids. DNA of the CDR3: TGTGCCAGCAGCGGCGACAGGGGGCAGGTCTACGAGCAGTACTTC. This encodes CASSGDRGQVYEQYF.

V gene TRBV11-2 combines with J gene TRBJ2-7; D might be TRBD2 (7 bases). Germline V lookup: CDR1 SGHAT, CDR2 FQNNGV. V was trimmed by 3 bases and J by 6 bases, leaving 15 bases between them. CDR3 size: 14 residues. The CDR3 nucleotides are TGTGCCAGCAGCTTTCTGAGGGGGGGCTCCGAGCAGTACTTC. It specifies CASSFLRGGSEQYF.

This rearrangement joins TRBV7-2 to TRBJ2-7, with D unresolved. The CDR3 is 14 residues long. From germline, CDR1 is SGHTA and CDR2 FQGNSA. The ends were cut back, 1 base at V and 2 bases at J, with 9 bases in the middle. The CDR3 region is CASSLVGQTYEQYF. CDR3 nucleotide sequence: TGTGCCAGCAGCTTAGTTGGGCAGACCTACGAGCAGTACTTC.

V is TRBV28 and J is TRBJ1-1; no definite D call. Germline lookup yields CDR1 MDHEN and CDR2 SYDVKM. The CDR3 has 11 residues. The V and J ends lost 7 bases and 0 bases respectively, with 3 bases between them. The CDR3 loop is CASTLNTEAFF. The CDR3 DNA reads as TGTGCCAGCACCTTGAACACTGAAGCTTTCTTT.

This clone was counted a few times. V usage is TRBV6-5 and J usage is TRBJ2-3; 7 nucleotides match TRBD2. J was trimmed by 11 bases and V by 5 bases; bases with no gene match: 7. The CDR3 contains 12 residues. Germline-derived CDR1 and CDR2 are MNHEY and SVGAGI. The CDR3 coding sequence is TGTGCCAGCAGTCCGGGGGGAATGGGGCAGTATTTT. Translating gives CASSPGGMGQYF.

V gene TRBV12-5 combines with J gene TRBJ1-2; D unclear. The CDR3 loop spans 14 amino acids. Germline V lookup: CDR1 LGHNT, CDR2 FRNRAP. V lost 6 bases and J lost 7, with 18 bases in between. The chain's CDR3 is CASGSRGEGSGYTF. CDR3 nucleotides: TGTGCTAGTGGCTCTCGAGGAGAGGGCTCTGGCTACACCTTC.

The chain couples TRBV6-1 to TRBJ1-2; D uncertain. Germline CDR1 and CDR2: MNHNS and SASEGT. V was clipped by 8 bases and J by 2 bases, with 12 bases between them. The CDR3 has 13 residues. CDR3 sequence reads: CASLTEANYGYTF. The DNA of the CDR3 is TGTGCCAGCCTGACGGAGGCCAACTATGGCTACACCTTC.

This clone was detected a few times. This chain links TRBV7-2 with TRBJ2-5, with TRBD2 matching 15 bases. Trimming removed 7 bases from V and 5 bases from J; junction bases left unmatched: 8. This CDR3 comprises 16 residues. Germline V gene sequence: CDR1 SGHTA, CDR2 FQGNSA. The CDR3 loop reads CASTPGLAGGMETQYF. The CDR3 DNA is TGTGCCAGCACCCCCGGACTAGCGGGGGGGATGGAGACCCAGTACTTC.

The V and J genes are TRBV10-3 and TRBJ1-1, with D possibly TRBD1 on 6 matching bases. V was cut by 4 bases and J by 5 bases, with 11 bases left in between. The CDR3 is made up of 13 amino acids. The V gene's germline CDR1 is ENHRY and CDR2 SYGVKD. As DNA, the CDR3 is TGTGCCATCAGTGGCGGCAGGGGAACTGAAGCTTTCTTT. Translated, it gives CAISGGRGTEAFF.

This clone was recorded a few times. The chain is built from TRBV5-1 and TRBJ1-1; weak D call: TRBD1 (5 bases). The CDR3 consists of 14 residues. Looked up from germline, CDR1 is SGHRS and CDR2 is YFSETQ. The V gene lost 4 bases and the J gene lost 3 bases, with 13 bases spanning the gap. The CDR3 sequence is CASSPRGGDTEAFF. Written as DNA, the CDR3 is TGCGCCAGCAGCCCGAGGGGAGGGGACACTGAAGCTTTCTTT.

This clone was seen only once. The chain is built from TRBV20-1 and TRBJ2-1; D is unclear. V was shortened by 8 bases and J by 3 bases, with 8 bases between the two germline ends. Per germline, CDR1 DFQATT and CDR2 SNEGSKA (reference sequence). CDR3 length equals 11 residues. CDR3 in DNA: TGCAGTCGGGTCTTCTACAATGAGCAGTTCTTC. Protein: CSRVFYNEQFF.

The V call is TRBV4-1, the J call TRBJ2-1; no definite D call. Germline CDR1 MGHRA, CDR2 YSYEKL. V was cut by 2 bases and J by 4 bases, with 9 bases left in between. The CDR3 runs to 14 residues. CDR3 region: CASSQIDIYNEQFF. As DNA, the CDR3 is TGCGCCAGCAGCCAAATCGACATTTACAATGAGCAGTTCTTC.

This clone was counted at least ten times. The chain recombines TRBV29-1 with TRBJ1-1; no clear D gene. This CDR3 region has 11 residues. The germline CDR1 and CDR2 sequences are SQVTM and ANQGSEA. The V end lost 5 bases, the J end lost 3 bases, and 7 bases lay between the germline ends. CDR3 DNA: TGCAGCGTTCGAAGAGACACTGAAGCTTTCTTT. Protein product: CSVRRDTEAFF.

The rearrangement links TRBV9 to TRBJ2-2, with 8 bases aligning to TRBD1. Germline V CDR1 and CDR2: SGDLS, YYNGEE. V lost 2 bases, J lost 4 bases, and 4 bases stayed unmatched. The CDR3 is made up of 15 amino acids. The CDR3 protein is CASSVTGATTGELFF. The CDR3 nucleotides are TGTGCCAGCAGCGTGACAGGGGCGACCACCGGGGAGCTGTTTTTT.

The chain has TRBV5-5 and TRBJ1-6, with D tentatively TRBD1 (6 bases). The germline CDR1 and CDR2 sequences are SGHKS and YYEKEE (reference sequence). The ends were cut back, 5 bases at V and 6 bases at J, with 12 bases in the middle. This CDR3 has 14 amino acids. CDR3 amino acids: CASRYRAANSPLHF. The DNA of the CDR3 is TGTGCCAGCAGGTACAGGGCGGCTAATTCACCCCTCCACTTT.

This clone was observed a handful of times. CDR3 sequence: CASSVFGRDEKLFF. CDR3 bases: TGTGCCAGCAGTGTGTTTGGCAGGGATGAAAAACTGTTTTTT. This chain uses TRBV2 with TRBJ1-4; D is perhaps TRBD1 (5 bases). Per the germline V gene, CDR1 is SNHLY and CDR2 is FYNNEI. This CDR3 region has 14 residues. Trimming removed 4 bases at V and 6 bases at J, with 12 bases between. Drawing the rest from reference TRBV2 and TRBJ1-4, the complete variable domain is EPEVTQTPSHQVTQMGQEVILRCVPISNHLYFYWYRQILGQKVEFLVSFYNNEISEKSEIFDDQFSVERPDGSNFTLKIRSTKLEDSAMYFCASSVFGRDEKLFFGSGTQLSVL.

This clone was seen only a few times. The chain has TRBV5-1 and TRBJ1-4, with 8 bases identical to TRBD1. This CDR3 comprises 16 residues. The V segment lost 1 base and the J segment 8 bases; nucleotides outside the gene matches: 10. Germline lookup yields CDR1 SGHRS and CDR2 YFSETQ. CDR3 amino acids: CASSLSPQGALEKLFF. CDR3 coding DNA: TGCGCCAGCAGCTTGTCCCCGCAGGGGGCTTTGGAAAAACTGTTTTTT.